This T cell receptor (beta chain) was obtained from a study of early T cells in non-severe SARS-CoV-2 infection (TCRdb year 2021). As for the study more broadly: Because TCR sequencing was done on bulk RNA from unsorted whole blood, the alpha and beta chains could not be paired. What the work shows at the level of the full study, not this receptor alone: VDJdb matching was skewed toward anti-spike CD8 responses and likely underestimated virus-specific expansions by missing private and CD4 specificities.

The CDR3, cysteine through phenylalanine, is 16 amino acids long. Just the 48-base CDR3 DNA is kept, in frame starting at base 1. V loses 4 bases at its end and J loses 0 bases; junction bases beyond the gene matches: 8. Reading the germline V gene gives CDR1 MDHEN and CDR2 SYDVKM. To note about this clonotype: Its antigen is unknown. The sample holds no much larger clone one base away, and base qualities are not on file.

Receptor amplification or capture employed 5' RACE. Instrument used: NextSeq 500. The TCR library protocol attached unique molecular identifiers to individual cDNA molecules to correct for sequencing error and PCR bias. Sequencing covered both TCR alpha and beta chains, and within each sample the abundances of alpha and beta sequences were tightly co-correlated. The authors' pipeline ran thus. Decombinator V4 was used to annotate the V gene, J gene and CDR3 of the TCR sequences. Expanded TCRs were defined as changing significantly between any two time points under a Poisson model with p below 0.0001. Abundances of TCRs were expressed as counts per million after normalisation to the total number of TCRs sequenced in each sample. TRAV1-2 paired with TRAJ12, TRAJ20 or TRAJ33 defined MAIT TCRs, while TRAV10 paired with TRAJ18 defined iNKT TCRs. VDJdb, accessed on 1 November 2021, was searched for TCRs annotated for CMV, EBV and SARS-CoV-2, and TCRs annotated for more than one antigen were excluded. In-frame beta chains were kept once TCRdb had trimmed the public reads at Q25 with fastp and called clones with MiXCR. Each entry merges the rows of one CDR3 protein and shows their most common DNA and genes. TCRdb assigned the V and J calls; the authors' analysis was not used. The sample includes about 22,000 distinct CDR3 sequences, with 4% to 5.5% observed a single time. 20% of the sample is held by the ten biggest clonotypes.

This was a case-control study nested in a cohort of healthcare workers in London, UK, who had nasopharyngeal swab PCR tests and blood samples taken every week. Healthcare workers were recruited during the week of the UK lockdown, between 23 and 31 March 2020, and followed weekly for up to about 15 weeks. Sequenced: whole blood. The chain couples TRBV28 to TRBJ1-1, and TRBD1 aligns with 7 junction nucleotides. This TCR came from an adult who was a healthcare worker with PCR-confirmed SARS-CoV-2 infection or an uninfected control (not recorded which). The DNA reads TGTGCCAGCAGTTCCGAGCCGGGACAGTTGAACACTGAAGCTTTCTTT. It translates to CASSSEPGQLNTEAFF.